This TCR beta chain was found in a study of human T cells and chemical hapten exposure. On the study more broadly: DPC at 0.01% went onto the upper back in patch tests, read at 6 days. Points from the study as a whole: The study found that PT1 expanded TCR counts correlated positively with patch test score.

TCRdb reprocessed the RACE reads via MiXCR and lists one record per CDR3 protein. The sample holds 65,000 to 85,000 distinct CDR3 sequences; approximately 10% are singletons and the top ten take roughly 4%. The table lists this clonotype with many counts. Its specificity is unknown. This CDR3 is 12 amino acids long. V lost 8 bases and J 4 bases, leaving 9 bases between the germline ends. Time point noted: patch test 1, 2 weeks after DPC sensitization. As for treatment: therapeutic diphenylcyclopropenone sensitization with weekly scalp DPC. The sample in question was whole blood, obtained in connection with sensitization to the hapten diphenylcyclopropenone (DPC). This clonotype was obtained from a woman aged 55-70 years with alopecia areata. Some clones in this sample may be carry-over from other donors' samples. The J gene is TRBJ1-5, the V gene TRBV12-3 or TRBV12-4; maybe TRBD1 (5 bases). CDR3 in DNA: TGTGCCAGCCTAAAGGGGAATCAGCCCCAGCATTTT. This translates into CASLKGNQPQHF.